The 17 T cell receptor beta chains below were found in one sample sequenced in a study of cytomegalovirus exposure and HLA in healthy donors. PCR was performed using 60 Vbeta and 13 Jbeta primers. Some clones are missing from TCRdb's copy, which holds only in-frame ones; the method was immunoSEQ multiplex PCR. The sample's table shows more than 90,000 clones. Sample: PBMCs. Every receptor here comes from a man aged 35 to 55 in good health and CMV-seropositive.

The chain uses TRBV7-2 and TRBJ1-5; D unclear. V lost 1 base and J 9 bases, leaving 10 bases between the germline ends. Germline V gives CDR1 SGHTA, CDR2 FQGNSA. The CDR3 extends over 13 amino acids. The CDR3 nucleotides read TGTGCCAGCAGCTTAGAATCGAGTCGGCCCCAGCATTTT. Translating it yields CASSLESSRPQHF.

CDR3 region: CSVQQTYEQYF. CDR3 in DNA: TGCAGCGTTCAACAGACCTACGAGCAGTACTTC. The chain couples TRBV29-1 to TRBJ2-7; D is unresolved. CDR3 size: 11 residues. Trimming stripped 5 bases from V and 2 bases from J, with 7 bases between. Germline V gives CDR1 SQVTM, CDR2 ANQGSEA.

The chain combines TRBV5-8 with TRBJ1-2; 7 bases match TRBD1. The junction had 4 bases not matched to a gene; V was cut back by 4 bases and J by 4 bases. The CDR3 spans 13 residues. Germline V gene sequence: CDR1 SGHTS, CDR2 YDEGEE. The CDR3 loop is CASSPDRAYGYTF. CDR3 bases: TGTGCCAGCAGCCCCGACAGGGCCTATGGCTACACCTTC.

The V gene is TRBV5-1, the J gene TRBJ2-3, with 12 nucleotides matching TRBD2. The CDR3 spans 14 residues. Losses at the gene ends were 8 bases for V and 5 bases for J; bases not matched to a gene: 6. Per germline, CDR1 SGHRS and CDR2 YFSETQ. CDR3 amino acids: CASRLAGVGDTQYF. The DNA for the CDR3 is TGCGCCAGTAGACTAGCGGGAGTGGGAGATACGCAGTATTTT.

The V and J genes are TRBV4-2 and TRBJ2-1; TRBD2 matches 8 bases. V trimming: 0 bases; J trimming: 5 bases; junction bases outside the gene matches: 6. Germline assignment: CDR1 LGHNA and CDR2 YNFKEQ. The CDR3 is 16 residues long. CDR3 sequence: CASSQDQGLVHNEQFF. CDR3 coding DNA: TGTGCCAGCAGCCAAGATCAGGGACTAGTTCACAATGAGCAGTTCTTC.

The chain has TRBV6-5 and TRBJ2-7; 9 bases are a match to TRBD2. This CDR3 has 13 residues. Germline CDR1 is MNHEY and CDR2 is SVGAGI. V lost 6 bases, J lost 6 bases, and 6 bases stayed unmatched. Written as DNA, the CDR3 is TGTGCCAGCAGCCTCCTAGCGGGAAGCGAGCAGTACTTC. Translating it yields CASSLLAGSEQYF.

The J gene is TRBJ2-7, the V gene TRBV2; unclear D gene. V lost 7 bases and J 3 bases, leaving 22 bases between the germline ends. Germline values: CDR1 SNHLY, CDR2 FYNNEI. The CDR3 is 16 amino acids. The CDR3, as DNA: TGTGCCAGCATCGACTTCGCCGCGCAGCCTTTCTACGAGCAGTACTTC. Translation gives CASIDFAAQPFYEQYF. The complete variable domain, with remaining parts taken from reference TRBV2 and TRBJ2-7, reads EPEVTQTPSHQVTQMGQEVILRCVPISNHLYFYWYRQILGQKVEFLVSFYNNEISEKSEIFDDQFSVERPDGSNFTLKIRSTKLEDSAMYFCASIDFAAQPFYEQYFGPGTRLTVT.

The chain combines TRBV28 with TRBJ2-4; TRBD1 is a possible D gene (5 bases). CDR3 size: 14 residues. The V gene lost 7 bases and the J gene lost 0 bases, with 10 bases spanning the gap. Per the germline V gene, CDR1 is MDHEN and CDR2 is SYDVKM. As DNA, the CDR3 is TGTGCCAGCACTAGGACACAAGCCAAAAACATTCAGTACTTC. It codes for CASTRTQAKNIQYF. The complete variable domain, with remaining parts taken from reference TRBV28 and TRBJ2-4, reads DVKVTQSSRYLVKRTGEKVFLECVQDMDHENMFWYRQDPGLGLRLIYFSYDVKMKEKGDIPEGYSVSREKKERFSLILESASTNQTSMYLCASTRTQAKNIQYFGAGTRLSVL.

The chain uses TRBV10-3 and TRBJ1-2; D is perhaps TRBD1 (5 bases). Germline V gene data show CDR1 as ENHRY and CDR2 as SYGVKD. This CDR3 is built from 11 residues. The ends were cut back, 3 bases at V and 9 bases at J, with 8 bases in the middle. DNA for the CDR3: TGTGCCATCAGTGAACAGGCCAGCTACACCTTC. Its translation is CAISEQASYTF.

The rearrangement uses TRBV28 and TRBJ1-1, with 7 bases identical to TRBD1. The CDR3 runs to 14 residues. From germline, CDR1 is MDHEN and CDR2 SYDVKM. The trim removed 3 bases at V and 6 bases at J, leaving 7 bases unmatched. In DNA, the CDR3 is TGTGCCAGCAGTTTTCGGGCAGGGGGAGCTGAAGCTTTCTTT. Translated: CASSFRAGGAEAFF. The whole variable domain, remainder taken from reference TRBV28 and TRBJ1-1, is DVKVTQSSRYLVKRTGEKVFLECVQDMDHENMFWYRQDPGLGLRLIYFSYDVKMKEKGDIPEGYSVSREKKERFSLILESASTNQTSMYLCASSFRAGGAEAFFGQGTRLTVV.

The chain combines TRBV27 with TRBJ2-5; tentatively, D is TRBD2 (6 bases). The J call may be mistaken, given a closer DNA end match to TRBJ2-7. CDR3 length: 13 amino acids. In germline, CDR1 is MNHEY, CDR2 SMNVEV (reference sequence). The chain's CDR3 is CASSDGTPYEQYF. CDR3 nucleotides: TGTGCCAGCAGTGACGGGACTCCCTACGAGCAGTACTTC.

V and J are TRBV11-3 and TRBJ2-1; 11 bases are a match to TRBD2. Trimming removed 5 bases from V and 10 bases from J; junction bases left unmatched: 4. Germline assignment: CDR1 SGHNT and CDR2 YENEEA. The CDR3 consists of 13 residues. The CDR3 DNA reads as TGTGCCAGCAGCGGGCTAGCGGGAGGCGAGCAGTTCTTC. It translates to CASSGLAGGEQFF.

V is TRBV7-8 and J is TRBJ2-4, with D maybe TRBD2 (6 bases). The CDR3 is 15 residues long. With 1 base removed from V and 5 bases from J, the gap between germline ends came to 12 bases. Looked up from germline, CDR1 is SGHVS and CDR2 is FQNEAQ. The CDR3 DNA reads TGTGCCAGCAGCTTAGAGGTGGGGGGTGAAAACATTCAGTACTTC. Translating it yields CASSLEVGGENIQYF.

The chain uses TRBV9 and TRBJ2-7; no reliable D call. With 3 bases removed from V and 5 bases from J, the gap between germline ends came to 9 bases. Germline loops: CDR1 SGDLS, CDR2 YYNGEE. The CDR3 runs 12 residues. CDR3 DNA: TGTGCCAGCAGCGGCCTTAGAAACGAGCAGTACTTC. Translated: CASSGLRNEQYF.

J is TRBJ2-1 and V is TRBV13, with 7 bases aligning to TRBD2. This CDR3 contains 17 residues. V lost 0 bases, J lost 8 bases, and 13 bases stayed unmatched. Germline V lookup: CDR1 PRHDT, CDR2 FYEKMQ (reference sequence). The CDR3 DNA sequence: TGTGCCAGCAGCTTAGGCCCAATTAGCGGGCCGTTCGATGAGCAGTTCTTC. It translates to CASSLGPISGPFDEQFF.

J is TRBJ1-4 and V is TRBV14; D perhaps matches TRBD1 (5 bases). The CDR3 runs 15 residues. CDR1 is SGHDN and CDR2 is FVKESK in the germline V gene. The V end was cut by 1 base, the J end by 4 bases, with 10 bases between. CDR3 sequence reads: CASSQGWQGNEKLFF. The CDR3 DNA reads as TGTGCCAGCAGCCAAGGCTGGCAGGGTAATGAAAAACTGTTTTTT.

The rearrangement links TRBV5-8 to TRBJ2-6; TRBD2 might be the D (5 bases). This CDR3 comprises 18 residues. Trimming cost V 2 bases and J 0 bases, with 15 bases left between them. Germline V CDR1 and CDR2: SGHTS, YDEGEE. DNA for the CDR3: TGTGCCAGCAGCTTCCCACGGACTGCACGCTCTGGGGCCAACGTCCTGACTTTC. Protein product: CASSFPRTARSGANVLTF.